The sequence of this T cell receptor beta chain was determined in a study of T cells in Graves' hyperthyroidism and ophthalmopathy. Study summary: Peripheral blood collection took place at initial diagnosis, before any treatment.

This clonotype was observed at least ten times. CDR1 is SNHLY and CDR2 is FYNNEI in the germline V gene. This CDR3 is 15 amino acids long. The ends were cut back, 3 bases at V and 0 bases at J, with 11 bases in the middle. Amplified regions were TCR beta CDR3 sequences from RNA transcripts. The HTBI primer set served for first-round RT-PCR of the TCR CDR3. TCRdb redid the calling of the multiplex PCR reads with MiXCR, one entry per CDR3 protein. Among roughly 600,000 distinct CDR3 sequences listed, about 14% were seen once. Patients having uncontrolled infection, another autoimmune disease, pregnancy or lactation were not included. Every diagnosis used clinical symptoms, serum thyroxine and TRAb, thyroid ultrasound and orbital computed tomography. PBMCs were derived from around 10 ml fresh peripheral blood.

Sample: blood. The V call is TRBV2, the J call TRBJ1-1; the D gene is possibly TRBD1 (5 bases). The origin of this receptor is a woman in her 50s with Graves' ophthalmopathy. The CDR3 nucleotides are TGTGCCAGCAGTGAGGCAGGGAAAGTGAACACTGAAGCTTTCTTT. It encodes CASSEAGKVNTEAFF.